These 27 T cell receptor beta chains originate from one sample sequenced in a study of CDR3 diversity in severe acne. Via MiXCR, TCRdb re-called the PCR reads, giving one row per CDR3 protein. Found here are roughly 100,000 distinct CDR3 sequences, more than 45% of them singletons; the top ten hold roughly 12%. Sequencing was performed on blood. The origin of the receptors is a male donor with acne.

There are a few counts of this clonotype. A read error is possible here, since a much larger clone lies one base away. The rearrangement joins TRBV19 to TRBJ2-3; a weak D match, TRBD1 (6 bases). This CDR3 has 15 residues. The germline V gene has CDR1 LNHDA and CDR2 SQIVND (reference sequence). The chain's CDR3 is CASSMRTVSIDTQYF. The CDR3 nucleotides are TGTGCCAGTAGTATGAGGACAGTGAGCATAGATACGCAGTATTTT. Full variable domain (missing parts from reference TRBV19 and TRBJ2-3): DGGITQSPKYLFRKEGQNVTLSCEQNLNHDAMYWYRQDPGQGLRLIYYSQIVNDFQKGDIAEGYSVSREKKESFPLTVTSAQKNPTAFYLCASSMRTVSIDTQYFGPGTRLTVL.

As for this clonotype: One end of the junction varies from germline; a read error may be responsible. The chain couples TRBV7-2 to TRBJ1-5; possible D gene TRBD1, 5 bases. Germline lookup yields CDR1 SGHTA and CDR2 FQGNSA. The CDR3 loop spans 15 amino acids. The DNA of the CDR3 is TGTGCCAGCAGTTTAGGGCAGGGACCCAATCAGCCCCAGCATTTT. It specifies CASSLGQGPNQPQHF.

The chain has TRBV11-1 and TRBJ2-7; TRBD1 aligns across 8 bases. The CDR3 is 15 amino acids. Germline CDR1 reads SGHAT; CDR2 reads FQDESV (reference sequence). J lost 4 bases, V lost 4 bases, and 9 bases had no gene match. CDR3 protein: CASSSFGTGRYEQYF. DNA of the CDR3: TGTGCCAGCAGCTCTTTCGGGACAGGCCGATACGAGCAGTACTTC.

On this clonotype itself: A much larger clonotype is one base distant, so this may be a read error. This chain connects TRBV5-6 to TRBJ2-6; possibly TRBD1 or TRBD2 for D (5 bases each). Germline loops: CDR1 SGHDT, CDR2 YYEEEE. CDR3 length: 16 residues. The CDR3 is CASMRTPSSGADVLTF. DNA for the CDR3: TGTGCCAGCATGCGGACTCCGAGCTCTGGGGCCGACGTCCTGACTTTC.

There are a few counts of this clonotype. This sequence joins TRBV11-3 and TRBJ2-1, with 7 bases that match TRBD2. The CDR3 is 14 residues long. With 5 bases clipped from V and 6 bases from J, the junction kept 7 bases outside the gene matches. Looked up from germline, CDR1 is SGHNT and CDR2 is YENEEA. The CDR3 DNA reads TGTGCCAGCAGCAGGGACTACGCCTGCAATGAGCAGTTCTTC. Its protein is CASSRDYACNEQFF.

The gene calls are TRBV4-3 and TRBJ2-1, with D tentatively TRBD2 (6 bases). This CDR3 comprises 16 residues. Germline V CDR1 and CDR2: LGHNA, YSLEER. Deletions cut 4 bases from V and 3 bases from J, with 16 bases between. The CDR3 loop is CASSRGYTGGYNEQFF. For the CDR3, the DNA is TGCGCCAGCAGCCGTGGGTACACCGGGGGCTACAATGAGCAGTTCTTC.

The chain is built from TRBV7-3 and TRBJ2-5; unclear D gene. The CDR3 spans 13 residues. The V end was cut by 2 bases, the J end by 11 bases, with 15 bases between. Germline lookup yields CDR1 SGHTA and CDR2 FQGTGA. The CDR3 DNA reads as TGTGCCAGCAGCTTACTGACGGGCCTAGAGCAGTACTTC. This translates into CASSLLTGLEQYF.

The CDR3 DNA reads TGCGCCAGCAGTGACAGGGAATCCTACGAGCAGTACTTC. Translating gives CASSDRESYEQYF. V and J are TRBV10-1 and TRBJ2-7, with D perhaps TRBD1 (5 bases). CDR1 and CDR2 (germline): WNHNN, SYGVQD (reference sequence). V lost 3 bases to trimming and J lost 1 base, with 7 bases between them. This CDR3 region has 13 residues.

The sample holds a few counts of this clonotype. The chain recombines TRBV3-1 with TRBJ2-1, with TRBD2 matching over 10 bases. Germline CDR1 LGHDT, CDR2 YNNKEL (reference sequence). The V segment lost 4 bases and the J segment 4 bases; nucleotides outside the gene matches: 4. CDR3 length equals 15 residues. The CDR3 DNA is TGTGCCAGCAGCCGGCTAGCGGGGGCGTACAATGAGCAGTTCTTC. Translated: CASSRLAGAYNEQFF.

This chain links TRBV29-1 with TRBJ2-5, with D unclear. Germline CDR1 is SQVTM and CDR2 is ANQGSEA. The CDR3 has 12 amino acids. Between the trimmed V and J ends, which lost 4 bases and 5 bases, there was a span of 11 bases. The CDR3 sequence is CSVAPAGETQYF. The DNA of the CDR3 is TGCAGCGTTGCCCCCGCCGGCGAGACCCAGTACTTC.

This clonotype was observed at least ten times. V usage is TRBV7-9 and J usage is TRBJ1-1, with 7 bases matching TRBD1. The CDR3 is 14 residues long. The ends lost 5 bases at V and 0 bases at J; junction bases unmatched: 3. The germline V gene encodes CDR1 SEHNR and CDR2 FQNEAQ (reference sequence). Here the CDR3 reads CASSEQGMNTEAFF. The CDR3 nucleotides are TGTGCCAGCAGCGAACAGGGGATGAACACTGAAGCTTTCTTT. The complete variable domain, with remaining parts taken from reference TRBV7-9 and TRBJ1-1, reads DTGVSQNPRHKITKRGQNVTFRCDPISEHNRLYWYRQTLGQGPEFLTYFQNEAQLEKSRLLSDRFSAERPKGSFSTLEIQRTEQGDSAMYLCASSEQGMNTEAFFGQGTRLTVV.

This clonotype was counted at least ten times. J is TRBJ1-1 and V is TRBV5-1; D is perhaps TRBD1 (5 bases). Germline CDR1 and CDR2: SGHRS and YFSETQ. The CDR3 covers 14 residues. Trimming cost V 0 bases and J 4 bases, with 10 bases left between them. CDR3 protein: CASSLVGGSTEAFF. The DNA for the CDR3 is TGCGCCAGCAGCTTGGTGGGGGGGAGCACTGAAGCTTTCTTT.

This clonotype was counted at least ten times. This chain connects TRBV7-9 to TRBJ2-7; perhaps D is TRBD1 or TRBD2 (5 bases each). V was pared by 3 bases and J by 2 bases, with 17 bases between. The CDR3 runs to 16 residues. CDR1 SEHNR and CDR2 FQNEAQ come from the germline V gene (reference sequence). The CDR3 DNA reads TGTGCCAGCAGCTTCACTCCCCGGGACGGAACCTACGAGCAGTACTTC. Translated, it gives CASSFTPRDGTYEQYF.

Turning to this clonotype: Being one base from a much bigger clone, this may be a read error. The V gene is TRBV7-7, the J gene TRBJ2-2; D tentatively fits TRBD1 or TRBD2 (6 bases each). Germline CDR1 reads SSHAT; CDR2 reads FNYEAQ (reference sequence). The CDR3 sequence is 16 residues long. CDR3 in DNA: TGTGCTAGCAGCGCCCGACGGGGGCCGAACACCGGGGAGCTGTTTTTT. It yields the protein CASSARRGPNTGELFF.

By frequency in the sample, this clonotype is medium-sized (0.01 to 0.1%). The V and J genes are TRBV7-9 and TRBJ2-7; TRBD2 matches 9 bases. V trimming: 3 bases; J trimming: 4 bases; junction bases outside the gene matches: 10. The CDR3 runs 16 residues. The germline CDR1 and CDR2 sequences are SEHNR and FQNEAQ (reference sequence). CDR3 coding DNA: TGTGCCAGCAGCTTCCCAGCGGGAGGTGTCGCGTACGAGCAGTACTTC. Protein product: CASSFPAGGVAYEQYF.

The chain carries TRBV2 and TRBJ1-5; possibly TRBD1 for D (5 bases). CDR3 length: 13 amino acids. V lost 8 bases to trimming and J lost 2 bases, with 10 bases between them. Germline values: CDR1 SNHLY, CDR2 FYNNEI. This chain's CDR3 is CASCRDGNQPQHF. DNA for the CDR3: TGTGCCAGCTGCAGGGATGGCAATCAGCCCCAGCATTTT.

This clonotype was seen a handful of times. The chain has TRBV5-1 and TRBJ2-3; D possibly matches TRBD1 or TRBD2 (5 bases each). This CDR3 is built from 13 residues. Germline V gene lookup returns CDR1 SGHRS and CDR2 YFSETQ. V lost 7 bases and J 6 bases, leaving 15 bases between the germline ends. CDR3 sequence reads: CASDRDRADTQYF. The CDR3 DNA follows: TGCGCCAGCGATCGGGACCGCGCGGATACGCAGTATTTT.

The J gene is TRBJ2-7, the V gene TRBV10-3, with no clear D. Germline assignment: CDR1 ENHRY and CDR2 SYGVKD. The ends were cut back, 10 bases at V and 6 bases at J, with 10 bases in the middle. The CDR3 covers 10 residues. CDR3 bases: TGTGCCAGCGGCCGTATCGAGCAGTACTTC. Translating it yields CASGRIEQYF.

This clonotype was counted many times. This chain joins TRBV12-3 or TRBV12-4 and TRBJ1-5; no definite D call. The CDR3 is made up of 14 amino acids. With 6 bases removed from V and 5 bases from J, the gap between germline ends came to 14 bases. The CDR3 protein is CASSSSGGYQPQHF. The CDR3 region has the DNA TGTGCCAGCAGCTCGTCGGGAGGGTATCAGCCCCAGCATTTT.

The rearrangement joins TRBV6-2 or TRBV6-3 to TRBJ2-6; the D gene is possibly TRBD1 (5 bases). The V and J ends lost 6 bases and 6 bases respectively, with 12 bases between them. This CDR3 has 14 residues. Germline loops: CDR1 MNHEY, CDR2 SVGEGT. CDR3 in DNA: TGTGCCAGCAGATCGACAGAAACGGCCAACGTCCTGACTTTC. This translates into CASRSTETANVLTF.

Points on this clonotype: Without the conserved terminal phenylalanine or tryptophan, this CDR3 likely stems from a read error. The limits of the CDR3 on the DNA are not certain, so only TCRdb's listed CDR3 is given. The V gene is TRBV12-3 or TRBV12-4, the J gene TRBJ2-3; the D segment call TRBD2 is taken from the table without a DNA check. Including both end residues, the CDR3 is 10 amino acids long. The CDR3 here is CASSLKTSGR.

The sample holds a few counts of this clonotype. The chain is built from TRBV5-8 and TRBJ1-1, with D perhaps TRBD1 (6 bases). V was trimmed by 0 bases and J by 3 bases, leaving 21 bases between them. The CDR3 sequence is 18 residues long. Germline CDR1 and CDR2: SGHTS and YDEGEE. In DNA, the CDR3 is TGTGCCAGCAGCTTGGCCTCAGGGAGGGGGGCGCAGGACACTGAAGCTTTCTTT. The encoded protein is CASSLASGRGAQDTEAFF.

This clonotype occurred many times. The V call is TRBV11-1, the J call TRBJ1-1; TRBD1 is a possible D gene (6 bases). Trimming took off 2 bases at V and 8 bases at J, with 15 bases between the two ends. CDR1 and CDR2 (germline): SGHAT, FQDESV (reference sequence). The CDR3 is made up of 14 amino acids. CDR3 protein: CASSLRPLGTEAFF. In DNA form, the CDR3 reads TGTGCCAGCAGCTTACGGCCTTTGGGGACAGAAGCTTTCTTT. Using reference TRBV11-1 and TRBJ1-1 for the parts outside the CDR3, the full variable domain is EAEVAQSPRYKITEKSQAVAFWCDPISGHATLYWYRQILGQGPELLVQFQDESVVDDSQLPKDRFSAERLKGVDSTLKIQPAELGDSAMYLCASSLRPLGTEAFFGQGTRLTVV.

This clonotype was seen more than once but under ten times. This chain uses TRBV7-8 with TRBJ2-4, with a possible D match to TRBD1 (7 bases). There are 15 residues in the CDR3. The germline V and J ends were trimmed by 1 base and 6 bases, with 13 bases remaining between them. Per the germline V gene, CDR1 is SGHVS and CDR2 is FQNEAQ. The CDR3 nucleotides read TGTGCCAGCAGCTTAGACCCAGGGGGAGGAAACATTCAGTACTTC. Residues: CASSLDPGGGNIQYF. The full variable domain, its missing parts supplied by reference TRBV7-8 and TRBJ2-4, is GAGVSQSPRYKVAKRGQDVALRCDPISGHVSLFWYQQALGQGPEFLTYFQNEAQLDKSGLPSDRFFAERPEGSVSTLKIQRTQQEDSAVYLCASSLDPGGGNIQYFGAGTRLSVL.

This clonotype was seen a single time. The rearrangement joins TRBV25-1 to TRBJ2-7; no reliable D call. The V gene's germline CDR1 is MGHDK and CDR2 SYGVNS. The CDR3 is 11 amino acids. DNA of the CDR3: TGTGCTAGTGGTTTGATCTACGAGCAGTACTTC. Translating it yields CASGLIYEQYF.

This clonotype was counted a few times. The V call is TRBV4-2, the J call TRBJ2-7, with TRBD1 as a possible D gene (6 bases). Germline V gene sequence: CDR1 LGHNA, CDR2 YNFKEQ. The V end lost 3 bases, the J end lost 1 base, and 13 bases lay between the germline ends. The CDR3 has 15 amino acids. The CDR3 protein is CASSHQSDSSYEQYF. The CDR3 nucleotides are TGTGCCAGCAGCCACCAATCGGACAGTTCCTACGAGCAGTACTTC.

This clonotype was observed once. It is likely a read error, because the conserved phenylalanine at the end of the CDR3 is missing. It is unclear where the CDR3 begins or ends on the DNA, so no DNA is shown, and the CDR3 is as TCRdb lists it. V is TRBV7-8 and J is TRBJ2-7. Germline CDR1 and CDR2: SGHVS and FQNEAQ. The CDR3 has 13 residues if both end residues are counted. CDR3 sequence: CASSIGLDYEQYS.